Below, 5 T cell receptor beta chains from the same sample are listed, as sequenced in a study of human T cells and chemical hapten exposure. Stated time point: patch test 3, about 24 weeks after DPC sensitization. As for treatment: therapeutic diphenylcyclopropenone sensitization with weekly scalp DPC. TCRdb re-analysed the RACE reads in MiXCR, keeping a single row per CDR3 protein. This table holds 100,000 to 150,000 distinct CDR3 sequences, approximately 11% found once. Specimen: whole blood, collected in connection with sensitization to the hapten diphenylcyclopropenone (DPC). The origin of the receptors is a woman aged 45-65 years with alopecia areata. Some clones in this sample may be carry-over from other donors' samples.

The chain recombines TRBV5-1 with TRBJ1-6; D is uncertain. Trimming shortened V by 3 bases and J by 1 base, and 8 bases separated the two germline ends. The germline V gene encodes CDR1 SGHRS and CDR2 YFSETQ. This CDR3 has 15 residues. This CDR3 reads CASSSGASYNSPLHF. CDR3 bases: TGCGCCAGCAGCTCGGGAGCTTCCTATAATTCACCCCTCCACTTT.

The gene calls are TRBV2 and TRBJ1-3, with a weak D call TRBD1 (5 bases). The germline gives CDR1 SNHLY, CDR2 FYNNEI. This CDR3 is 15 amino acids long. Trimming took off 2 bases at V and 3 bases at J, with 11 bases between the two ends. CDR3 amino acids: CASSEQGPSGNTIYF. The CDR3 nucleotides read TGTGCCAGCAGTGAACAGGGTCCCAGTGGAAACACCATATATTTT. Full variable domain (outside the CDR3, taken from reference TRBV2 and TRBJ1-3): EPEVTQTPSHQVTQMGQEVILRCVPISNHLYFYWYRQILGQKVEFLVSFYNNEISEKSEIFDDQFSVERPDGSNFTLKIRSTKLEDSAMYFCASSEQGPSGNTIYFGEGSWLTVV.

This clonotype was counted at least ten times. The chain carries TRBV18 and TRBJ2-7, with 9 bases lining up with TRBD1. The CDR3 totals 15 residues. The V gene's germline CDR1 is KGHSH and CDR2 LQKENI. With V trimmed by 3 bases and J by 3 bases, 6 bases remained unmatched. CDR3 protein: CASSPGQGRIYEQYF. CDR3 DNA sequence: TGTGCCAGCTCACCTGGACAGGGGAGAATCTACGAGCAGTACTTC.

This clonotype was seen a few times. The chain joins TRBV10-3 to TRBJ1-6, with TRBD1 identical over 7 bases. In germline, CDR1 is ENHRY, CDR2 SYGVKD. The J segment lost 10 bases and the V segment lost 11 bases, leaving 8 bases of the junction unmatched. CDR3 length: 12 amino acids. The CDR3 is CAVNTGVSPLHF. DNA of the CDR3: TGTGCCGTAAATACAGGGGTCTCACCCCTCCACTTT.

This chain connects TRBV28 to TRBJ1-1, with 7 bases matching TRBD1. J gave up 3 bases and V 5 bases, and 6 bases lay outside the gene matches. The V gene's germline CDR1 is MDHEN and CDR2 SYDVKM. The CDR3 consists of 14 residues. The CDR3 region is CASSHRGGHTEAFF. CDR3 coding DNA: TGTGCCAGCAGTCACAGGGGAGGCCACACTGAAGCTTTCTTT. The complete variable domain, with remaining parts taken from reference TRBV28 and TRBJ1-1, reads DVKVTQSSRYLVKRTGEKVFLECVQDMDHENMFWYRQDPGLGLRLIYFSYDVKMKEKGDIPEGYSVSREKKERFSLILESASTNQTSMYLCASSHRGGHTEAFFGQGTRLTVV.